What follows is one T cell receptor (beta chain) and its context. Its antigen is still unknown. The data were obtained in a study of long-term antiretroviral therapy in people with HIV. Study findings and constraints: Narrower CDR3 length ranges marked HIV repertoires relative to controls.

V dropped 3 bases and J dropped 6 bases, with 12 bases sitting between them. This CDR3 contains 14 residues. Germline loops: CDR1 MDHEN, CDR2 SYDVKM. At the survey level, the v3.0 immunoSEQ assay was run. Profiled with immunoSEQ multiplex PCR; TCRdb holds only in-frame clones, not every one. The sample has 27,000 or so clones; around four fifths are singletons. The source is a man younger than 35 with HIV. The chain is built from TRBV28 and TRBJ2-1; D uncertain. The material sequenced was unsorted PBMCs, taken 0.8 years before starting antiretroviral therapy. CDR3 region: CASSFRLMGNEQFF. The CDR3 nucleotides are TGTGCCAGCAGTTTTCGCCTTATGGGCAATGAGCAGTTCTTC.